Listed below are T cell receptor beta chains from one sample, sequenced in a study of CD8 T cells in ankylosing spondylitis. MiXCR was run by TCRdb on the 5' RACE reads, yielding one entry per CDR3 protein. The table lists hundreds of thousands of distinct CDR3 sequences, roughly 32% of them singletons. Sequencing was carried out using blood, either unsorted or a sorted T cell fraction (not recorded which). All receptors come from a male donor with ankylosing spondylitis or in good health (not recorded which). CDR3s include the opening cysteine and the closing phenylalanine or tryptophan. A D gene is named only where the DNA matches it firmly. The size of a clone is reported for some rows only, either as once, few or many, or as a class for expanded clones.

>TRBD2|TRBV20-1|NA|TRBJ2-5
TGCAGTGCTACACCTAGCGGGGGGGCGGAGACCCAGTACTTC
CSATPSGGAETQYF
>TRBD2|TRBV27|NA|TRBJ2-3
TGTGCCAGCAGACCAGCGGGGGGGTCCACCTATACGCAGTATTTT
CASRPAGGSTYTQYF
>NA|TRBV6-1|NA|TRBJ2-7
TGTGCCAGCATATCAAGCTCCTACGAGCAGTACTTC
CASISSSYEQYF
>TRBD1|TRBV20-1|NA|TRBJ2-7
TGCAGTGCCCGAGAGTCGGACAGGGGCTTCGGGCAGTACTTC
CSARESDRGFGQYF
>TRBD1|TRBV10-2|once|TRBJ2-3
TGCGCCAGCAGTGCCAGGACAGGGGGCGGGTTCACAGATACGCAGTATTTT
CASSARTGGGFTDTQYF
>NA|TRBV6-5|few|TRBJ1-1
TGTGCCAGCAGTTACTCAGGCAGGCGGGGAACTGAAGCTTTCTTT
CASSYSGRRGTEAFF
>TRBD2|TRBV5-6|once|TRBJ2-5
TGTGCCAGCAGAAACTTACTAGCGGGGGATCTAGCACAAGAGACCCAGTACTTC
CASRNLLAGDLAQETQYF
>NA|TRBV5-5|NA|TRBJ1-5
TGTGCCAGCAGCGAGGGGCCCAGCAATCAGCCCCAGCATTTT
CASSEGPSNQPQHF
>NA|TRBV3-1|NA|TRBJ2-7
TGTGCCAGCAGCTCATTGACAGGCGTCGCCCTTAGCTCCTACGAGCAGTACTTC
CASSSLTGVALSSYEQYF
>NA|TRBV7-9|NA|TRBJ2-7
TGTGCCAGCAGCTTAGTGTCCGGAATCGGCGAGCAGTACTTC
CASSLVSGIGEQYF
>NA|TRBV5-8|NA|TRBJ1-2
TGTGCCAGCAGTATGGGGGCTGGTCTTGGCTACACCTTC
CASSMGAGLGYTF
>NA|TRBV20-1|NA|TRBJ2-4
TGCAGTGCCCTTGACGGGAACATTCAGTACTTC
CSALDGNIQYF
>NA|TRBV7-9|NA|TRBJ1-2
TGTGCCAGCAGCTTAGACCCCGGGGATGGCTACACCTTC
CASSLDPGDGYTF
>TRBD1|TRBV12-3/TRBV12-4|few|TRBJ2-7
TGTGCCAGCACCTCCAGGGGGACCGACTACGAGCAGTACTTC
CASTSRGTDYEQYF
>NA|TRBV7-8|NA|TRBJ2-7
TGTGCCAGCAGCCAGTCGGGCCAAACGGGCGAGCAGTACTTC
CASSQSGQTGEQYF
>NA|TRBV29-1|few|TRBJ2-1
TGCAGCGTTGAACACCAATTACAGGGAGGATACAATGAGCAGTTCTTC
CSVEHQLQGGYNEQFF
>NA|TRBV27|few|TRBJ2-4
TGTGCCAGCACCCCCGGGGACAAGATAGCCAAAAACATTCAGTACTTC
CASTPGDKIAKNIQYF
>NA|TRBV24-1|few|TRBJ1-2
TGTGCCACCGGAACCGGGTGGGGCTACACCTTC
CATGTGWGYTF
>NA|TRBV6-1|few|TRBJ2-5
TGTGCCAGCAGAAAGGAACCGGCCCTCCAAGAGACCCAGTACTTC
CASRKEPALQETQYF
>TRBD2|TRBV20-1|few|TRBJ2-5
TGCAGTGCGGAGCCTGCTAGCGGGGGCATCCAAGAGACCCAGTACTTC
CSAEPASGGIQETQYF
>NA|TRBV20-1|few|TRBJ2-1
TGCAGTGCTAGAGATCCCGGACACCTGAGCTCCTACAATGAGCAGTTCTTC
CSARDPGHLSSYNEQFF
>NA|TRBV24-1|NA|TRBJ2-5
TGTGCCACCAGTGATTTGACCTACCCCGGGCCCCAAGAGACCCAGTACTTC
CATSDLTYPGPQETQYF
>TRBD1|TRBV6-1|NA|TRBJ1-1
TGTGCCAGCAGCCACTTACGCCAGGGGGGCTTGGTGAACACTGAAGCTTTCTTT
CASSHLRQGGLVNTEAFF
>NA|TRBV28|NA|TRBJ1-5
TGTGCCAGCAGTTTTAGTATCCGGGGAACAAATCAGCCCCAGCATTTT
CASSFSIRGTNQPQHF
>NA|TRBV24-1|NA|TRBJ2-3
TGTGCCACCAGTGATTTGGGGGCAGATACGCAGTATTTT
CATSDLGADTQYF
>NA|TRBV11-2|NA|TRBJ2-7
TGTGCCAGCAGCACAGGGACCGCGACCTACGAGCAGTACTTC
CASSTGTATYEQYF
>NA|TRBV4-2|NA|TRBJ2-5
TGTGCCAGCAGCCCCAACAACTATCAGACCGGCAGGGGCCAAGAGACCCAGTACTTC
CASSPNNYQTGRGQETQYF
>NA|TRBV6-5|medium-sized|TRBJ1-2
TGTGCCTCCTCGTCCCGGGTCTATGGCTACACCTTC
CASSSRVYGYTF
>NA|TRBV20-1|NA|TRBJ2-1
TGCAGTGCTAGAGATCCGAAATCGGGGTTCAGCTCCTACAATGAGCAGTTCTTC
CSARDPKSGFSSYNEQFF
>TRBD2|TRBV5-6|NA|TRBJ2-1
TGTGCCAGCAGCTTGATCAGCGGGGTTTACAATGAGCAGTTCTTC
CASSLISGVYNEQFF
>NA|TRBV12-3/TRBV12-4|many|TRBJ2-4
TGTGCCAGCAGTGAAGGGACGTACGTACATCAGTACTTC
CASSEGTYVHQYF
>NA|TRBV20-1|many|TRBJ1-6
TGCAGTGCCCCAGCCCGGCCAGCGGATAATTCACCCCTCCACTTT
CSAPARPADNSPLHF
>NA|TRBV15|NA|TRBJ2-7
TGTGCCACCAGCAGAGATTCGGGACCAACTTACGAGCAGTACTTC
CATSRDSGPTYEQYF
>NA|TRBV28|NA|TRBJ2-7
TGTGCCAGCAGTACCCGACTAGACGGGTCCTACGAGCAGTACTTC
CASSTRLDGSYEQYF
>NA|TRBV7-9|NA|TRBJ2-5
TGTGCCAGCAGCCCAGGACAGCCGATGTACCAAGAGACCCAGTACTTC
CASSPGQPMYQETQYF
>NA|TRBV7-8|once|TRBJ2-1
TGTGCCAGCAGCTTAGGTCAAATGCAGGTCCTCAGGGAGCAGTTCTTC
CASSLGQMQVLREQFF
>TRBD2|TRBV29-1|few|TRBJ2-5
TGCAGCTCCCCGGGGGAGGGAAAAGAGACCCAGTACTTC
CSSPGEGKETQYF
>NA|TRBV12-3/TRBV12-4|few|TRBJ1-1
TGTGCCAGCAGTTTAGCGTGGACGGACGAAGCTTTCTTT
CASSLAWTDEAFF
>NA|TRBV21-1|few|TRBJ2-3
TGTGCCAGCAGCAGAGAAGGGGCAGGGGTTCAAGATACGCAGTATTTT
CASSREGAGVQDTQYF
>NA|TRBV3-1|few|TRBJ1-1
TGTGCCAGCAGCCAAGGGGCGACAGGGAACACTGAAGCTTTCTTT
CASSQGATGNTEAFF
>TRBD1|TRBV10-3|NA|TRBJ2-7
TGTGCCATCACCAGGGACAGGGGTCGTGCCGAGCAGTACTTC
CAITRDRGRAEQYF
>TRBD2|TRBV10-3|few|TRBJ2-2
TGTGCCTCGAGCGGGGGGGCCTCGGAAGGGGAGCTGTTTTTT
CASSGGASEGELFF
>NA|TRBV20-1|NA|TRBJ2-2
TGCAGTGCTAGAGATCCTTGGGAGGAAGGGGCCGGGGAGCTGTTTTTT
CSARDPWEEGAGELFF
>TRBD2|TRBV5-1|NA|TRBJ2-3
TGCGCCAGCAGCAAGACTAGCGGAGGGAATACGCAGTATTTT
CASSKTSGGNTQYF
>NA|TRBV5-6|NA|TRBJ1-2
TGTGCCAGCAGTGGGTCTGGGGCCACCGAAAATGGCTACACCTTC
CASSGSGATENGYTF
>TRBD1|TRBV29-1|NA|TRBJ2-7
TGCAGCGTTGTAGTCAACAGGGGTAGCTACGAGCAGTACTTC
CSVVVNRGSYEQYF
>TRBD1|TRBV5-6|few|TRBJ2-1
TGTGCCAGCAGCTGGGGACAGGGGAATGAGCAGTTCTTC
CASSWGQGNEQFF
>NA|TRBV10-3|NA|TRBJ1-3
TGTGCCATCAGGAACGAGGGCTCTGGAAACACCATATATTTT
CAIRNEGSGNTIYF
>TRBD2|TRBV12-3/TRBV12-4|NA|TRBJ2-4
TGTGCCAGCAGCACCTGGGGGGGTAAAAACATTCAGTACTTC
CASSTWGGKNIQYF
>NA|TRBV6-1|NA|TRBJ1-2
TGTGCCAGCAGTCTTGAAAGGGGCTATGGCTACACCTTC
CASSLERGYGYTF
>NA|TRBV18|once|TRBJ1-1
TGTGCCAGCTCACCACGACAGACAATCAGAGAAGCTTTCTTT
CASSPRQTIREAFF
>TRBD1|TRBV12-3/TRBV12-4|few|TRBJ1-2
TGTGCCAGCAGTTACGAGGGGGCGCGGTATGGCTACACCTTC
CASSYEGARYGYTF
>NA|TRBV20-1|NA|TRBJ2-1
TGCAGTGCTAGAATGGTCAATGAGCAGTTCTTC
CSARMVNEQFF
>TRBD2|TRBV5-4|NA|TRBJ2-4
TGTGCCAGCAGCTCTAGCGGGGGGGCCGCGAACATTCAGTACTTC
CASSSSGGAANIQYF
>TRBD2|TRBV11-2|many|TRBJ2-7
TGTGCCAGCAGCTTCATTACCGGGACTAGGACCTCCTACGAGCAGTACTTC
CASSFITGTRTSYEQYF
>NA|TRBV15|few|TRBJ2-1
TGTGCCACCAGCAGAGATCGGGCAGGTCTGTTCTTC
CATSRDRAGLFF
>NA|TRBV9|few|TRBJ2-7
TGTGCCAGCAGCGTGTCTACAGGTTCGTCCTACGAGCAGTACTTC
CASSVSTGSSYEQYF
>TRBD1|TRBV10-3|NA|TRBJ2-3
TGTGCCATCAGTGGCGGACAGGGTGGCACAGATACGCAGTATTTT
CAISGGQGGTDTQYF
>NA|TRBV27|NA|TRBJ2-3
TGTGCCAGCAGACAGGGGAGGACGCTGTATTTT
CASRQGRTLYF
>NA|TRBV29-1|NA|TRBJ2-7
TGCAGCGTCCAGGGTCCCCTTTCCTACGAGCAGTACTTC
CSVQGPLSYEQYF